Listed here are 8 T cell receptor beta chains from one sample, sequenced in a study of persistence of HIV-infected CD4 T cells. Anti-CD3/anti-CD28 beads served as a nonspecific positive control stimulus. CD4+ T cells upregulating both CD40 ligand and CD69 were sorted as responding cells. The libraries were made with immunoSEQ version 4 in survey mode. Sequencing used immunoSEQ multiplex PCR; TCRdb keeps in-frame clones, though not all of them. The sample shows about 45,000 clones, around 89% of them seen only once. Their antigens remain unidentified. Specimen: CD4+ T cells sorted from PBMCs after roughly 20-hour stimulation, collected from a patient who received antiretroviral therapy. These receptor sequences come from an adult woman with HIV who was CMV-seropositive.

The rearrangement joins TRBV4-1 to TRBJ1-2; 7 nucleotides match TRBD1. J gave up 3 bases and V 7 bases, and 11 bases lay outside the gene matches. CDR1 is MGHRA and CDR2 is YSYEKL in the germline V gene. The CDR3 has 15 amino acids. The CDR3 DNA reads TGCGCCAGCACCCCGGGAGACAGGGACGACTATGGCTACACCTTC. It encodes CASTPGDRDDYGYTF.

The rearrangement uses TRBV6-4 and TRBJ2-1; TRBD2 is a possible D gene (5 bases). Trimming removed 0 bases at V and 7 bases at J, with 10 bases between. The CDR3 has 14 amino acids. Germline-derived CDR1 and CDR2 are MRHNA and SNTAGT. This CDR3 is CASSDSGPGNEQFF. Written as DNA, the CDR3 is TGTGCCAGCAGTGACTCGGGCCCGGGGAATGAGCAGTTCTTC.

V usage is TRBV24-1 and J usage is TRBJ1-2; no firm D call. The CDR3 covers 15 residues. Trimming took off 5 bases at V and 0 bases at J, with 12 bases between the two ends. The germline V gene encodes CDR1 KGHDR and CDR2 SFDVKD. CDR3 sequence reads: CATSGSGSPNYGYTF. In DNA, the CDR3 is TGTGCCACCAGTGGTTCTGGCAGCCCTAACTATGGCTACACCTTC.

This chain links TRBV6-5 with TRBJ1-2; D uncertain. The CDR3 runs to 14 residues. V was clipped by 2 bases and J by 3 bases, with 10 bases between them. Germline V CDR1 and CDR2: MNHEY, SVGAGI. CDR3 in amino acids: CASSYRRFDYGYTF. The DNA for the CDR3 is TGTGCCAGCAGTTACCGGAGGTTTGACTATGGCTACACCTTC.

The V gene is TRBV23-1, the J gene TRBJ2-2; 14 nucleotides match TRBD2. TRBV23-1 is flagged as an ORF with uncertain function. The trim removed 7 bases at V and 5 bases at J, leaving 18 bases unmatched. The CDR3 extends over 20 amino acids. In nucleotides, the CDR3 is TGCGCCAGCATAGGTGGCAGCTTGCCGACTAGCGGGAGGGGGACCGGGGAGCTGTTTTTT. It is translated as CASIGGSLPTSGRGTGELFF.

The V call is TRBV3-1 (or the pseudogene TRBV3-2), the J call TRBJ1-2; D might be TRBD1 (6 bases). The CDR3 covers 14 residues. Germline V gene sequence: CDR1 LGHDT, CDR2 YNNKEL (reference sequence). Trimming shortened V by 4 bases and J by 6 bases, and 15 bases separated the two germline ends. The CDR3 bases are TGTGCCAGCAGCCCCACCTTTCAGGGGAATGGCTACACCTTC. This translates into CASSPTFQGNGYTF.

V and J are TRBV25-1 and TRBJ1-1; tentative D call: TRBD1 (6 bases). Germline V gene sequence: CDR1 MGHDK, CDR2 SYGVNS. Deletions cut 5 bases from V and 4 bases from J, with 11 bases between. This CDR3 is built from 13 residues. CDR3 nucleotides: TGTGCCAGCAGTAGTCGGACAGCCACTGAAGCTTTCTTT. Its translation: CASSSRTATEAFF.

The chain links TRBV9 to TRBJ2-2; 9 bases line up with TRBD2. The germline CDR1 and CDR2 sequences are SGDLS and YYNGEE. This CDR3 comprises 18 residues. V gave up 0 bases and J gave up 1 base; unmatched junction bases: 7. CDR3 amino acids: CASSVDIAGVRNTGELFF. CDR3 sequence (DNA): TGTGCCAGCAGCGTAGACATAGCGGGAGTTCGGAACACCGGGGAGCTGTTTTTT.